This T cell receptor beta chain was profiled in a study of T-cell memory formation after mild COVID-19. As regards this clonotype: The antigen remains unidentified.

MiXCR was run by TCRdb on the 5' RACE reads, yielding one entry per CDR3 protein. The sample yields 34,000 or so distinct CDR3 sequences, about 7.7% seen once. Findings and limits, study-wide: The study detected some responding clones in pre-infection memory, suggesting cross-reactive memory joined.

Germline loops: CDR1 SGHRS, CDR2 YFSETQ. Trimming took 4 bases from V and 3 from J; bases not matched to a gene: 3. The CDR3 has 16 residues. Sequenced sample: PBMCs or a T cell subset sorted from them (not recorded which). This chain uses TRBV5-1 with TRBJ2-1; 14 bases are shared with TRBD2. This clonotype originated in a man between 18 and 29 years old who had mild COVID-19 (a few samples of this study predate the infection). Cell type and time point are not known. CDR3: CASSPGLAGGYNEQFF. The CDR3 region has the DNA TGCGCCAGCAGCCCAGGACTAGCGGGGGGCTACAATGAGCAGTTCTTC. Supplemented by reference TRBV5-1 and TRBJ2-1, the full variable domain reads KAGVTQTPRYLIKTRGQQVTLSCSPISGHRSVSWYQQTPGQGLQFLFEYFSETQRNKGNFPGRFSGRQFSNSRSEMNVSTLELGDSALYLCASSPGLAGGYNEQFFGPGTRLTVL.